This T cell receptor (beta chain) was observed in a study of T cells in tuberculosis. Overall study findings and caveats: A GMM-specific repertoire classifier reached about 89% accuracy, AUROC about 0.9. Selection depended on which cryopreserved specimens were available.

Here immunoSEQ multiplex PCR was the method, and the copy in TCRdb shows in-frame clones only, minus some. This sample has around 49,000 clones, with around 96% found just once. A word on this clone: The target antigen is unknown.

Time point noted: new active TB diagnosis, blood taken before or within 7 days of starting treatment. Trimming cost V 5 bases and J 0 bases; bases outside gene matches: 10. CDR3 length: 17 amino acids. The germline V gene encodes CDR1 SNHLY and CDR2 FYNNEI. The clonotype was recovered from an adult with tuberculosis. This chain connects TRBV2 to TRBJ1-5; 7 bases are shared with TRBD1. The specimen comprised PBMCs, sampled at tuberculosis diagnosis. The CDR3 here is CASSSGTVSYSNQPQHF. CDR3 DNA: TGTGCCAGCAGTTCCGGGACAGTATCGTATAGCAATCAGCCCCAGCATTTT.